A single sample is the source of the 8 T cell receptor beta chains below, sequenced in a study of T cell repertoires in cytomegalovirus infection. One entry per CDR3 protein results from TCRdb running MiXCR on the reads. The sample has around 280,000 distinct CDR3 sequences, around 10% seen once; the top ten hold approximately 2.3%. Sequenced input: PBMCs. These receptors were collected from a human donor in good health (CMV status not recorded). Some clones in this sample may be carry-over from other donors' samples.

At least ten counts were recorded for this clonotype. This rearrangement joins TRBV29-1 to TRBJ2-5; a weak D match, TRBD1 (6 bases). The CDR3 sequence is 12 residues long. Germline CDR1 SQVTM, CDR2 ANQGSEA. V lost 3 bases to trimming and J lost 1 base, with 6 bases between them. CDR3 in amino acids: CSVEDSQETQYF. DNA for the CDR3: TGCAGCGTTGAGGACAGCCAAGAGACCCAGTACTTC.

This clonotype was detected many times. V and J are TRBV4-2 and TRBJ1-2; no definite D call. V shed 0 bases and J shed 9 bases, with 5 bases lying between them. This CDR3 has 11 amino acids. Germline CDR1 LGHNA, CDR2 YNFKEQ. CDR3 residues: CASSQELSYTF. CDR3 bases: TGTGCCAGCAGCCAAGAGTTGAGCTACACCTTC.

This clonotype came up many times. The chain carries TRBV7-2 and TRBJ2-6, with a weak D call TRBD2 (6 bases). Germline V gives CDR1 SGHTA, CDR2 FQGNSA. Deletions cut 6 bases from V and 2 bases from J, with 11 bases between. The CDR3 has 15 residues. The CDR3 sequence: CASRVGGAGANVLTF. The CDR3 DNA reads TGTGCCAGCAGGGTCGGAGGGGCTGGGGCCAACGTCCTGACTTTC.

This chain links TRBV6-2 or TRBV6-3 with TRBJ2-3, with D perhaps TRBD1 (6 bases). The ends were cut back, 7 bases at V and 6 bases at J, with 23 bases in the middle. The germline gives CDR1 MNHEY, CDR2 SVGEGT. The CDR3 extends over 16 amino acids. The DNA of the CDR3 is TGTGCCAGCACCCAAGCCCAACACAGGGCCCCGGATACGCAGTATTTT. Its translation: CASTQAQHRAPDTQYF.

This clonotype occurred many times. CDR3 residues: CSVLVGVETQYF. In nucleotides, the CDR3 is TGCAGTGTGTTAGTCGGGGTTGAGACCCAGTACTTC. The rearrangement joins TRBV20-1 to TRBJ2-5; TRBD2 might be the D (5 bases). The CDR3 is made up of 12 amino acids. CDR1 is DFQATT, CDR2 SNEGSKA, per germline (reference sequence). Trimming removed 7 bases at V and 5 bases at J, with 14 bases between.

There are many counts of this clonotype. CDR3 sequence: CSARPPQSRYTF. In DNA form, the CDR3 reads TGCAGTGCTAGACCCCCTCAATCACGCTACACCTTC. The V and J genes are TRBV20-1 and TRBJ1-2; D remains unclear. CDR3 length equals 12 residues. CDR1 is DFQATT and CDR2 is SNEGSKA in the germline V gene (reference sequence). V shed 2 bases and J shed 9 bases, with 13 bases lying between them.

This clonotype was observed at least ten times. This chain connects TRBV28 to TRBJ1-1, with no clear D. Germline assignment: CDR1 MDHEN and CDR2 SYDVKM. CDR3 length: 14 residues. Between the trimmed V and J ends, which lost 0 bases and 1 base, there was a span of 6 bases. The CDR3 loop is CASSLWTKNTEAFF. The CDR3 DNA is TGTGCCAGCAGTTTATGGACCAAGAACACTGAAGCTTTCTTT.

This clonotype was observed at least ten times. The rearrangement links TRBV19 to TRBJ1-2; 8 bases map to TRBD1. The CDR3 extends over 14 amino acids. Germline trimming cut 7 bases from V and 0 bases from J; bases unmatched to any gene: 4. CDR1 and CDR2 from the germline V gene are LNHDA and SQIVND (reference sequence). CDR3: CASTTTGANYGYTF. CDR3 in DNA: TGTGCCAGTACGACGACAGGGGCTAACTATGGCTACACCTTC.